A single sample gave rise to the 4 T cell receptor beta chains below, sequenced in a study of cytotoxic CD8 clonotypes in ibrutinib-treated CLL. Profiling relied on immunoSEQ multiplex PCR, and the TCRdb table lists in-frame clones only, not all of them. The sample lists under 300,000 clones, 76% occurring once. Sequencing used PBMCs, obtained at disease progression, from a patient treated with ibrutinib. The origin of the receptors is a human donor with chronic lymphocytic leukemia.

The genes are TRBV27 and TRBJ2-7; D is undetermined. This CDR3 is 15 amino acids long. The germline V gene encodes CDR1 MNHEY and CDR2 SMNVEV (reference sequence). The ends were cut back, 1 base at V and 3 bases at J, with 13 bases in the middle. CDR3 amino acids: CASSLFGEIIYEQYF. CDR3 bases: TGTGCCAGCAGTTTATTTGGGGAAATAATCTACGAGCAGTACTTC.

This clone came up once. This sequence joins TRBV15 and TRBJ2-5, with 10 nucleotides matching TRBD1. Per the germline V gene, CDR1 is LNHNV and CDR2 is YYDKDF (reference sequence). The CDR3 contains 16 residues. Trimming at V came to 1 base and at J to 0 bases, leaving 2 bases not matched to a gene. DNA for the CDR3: TGTGCCACCAGCAGAGGGGACAGGGGCTACCAAGAGACCCAGTACTTC. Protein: CATSRGDRGYQETQYF. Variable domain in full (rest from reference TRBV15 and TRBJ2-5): DAMVIQNPRYQVTQFGKPVTLSCSQTLNHNVMYWYQQKSSQAPKLLFHYYDKDFNNEADTPDNFQSRRPNTSFCFLDIRSPGLGDTAMYLCATSRGDRGYQETQYFGPGTRLLVL.

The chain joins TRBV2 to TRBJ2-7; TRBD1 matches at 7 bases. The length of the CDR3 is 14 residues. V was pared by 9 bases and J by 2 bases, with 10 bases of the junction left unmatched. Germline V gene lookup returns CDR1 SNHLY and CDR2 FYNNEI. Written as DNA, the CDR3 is TGTGCCAGTAGCTTCCGGGACAGTGCCTACGAGCAGTACTTC. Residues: CASSFRDSAYEQYF.

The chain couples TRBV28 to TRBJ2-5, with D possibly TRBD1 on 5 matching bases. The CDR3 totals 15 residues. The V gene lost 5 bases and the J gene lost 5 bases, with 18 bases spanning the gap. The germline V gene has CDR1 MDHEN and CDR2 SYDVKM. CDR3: CASSRTQGRWETQYF. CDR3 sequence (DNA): TGTGCCAGCAGTAGAACGCAGGGAAGGTGGGAGACCCAGTACTTC.